The sample holds a few counts of the clone carrying this TCR beta chain. Its antigen is as yet unknown. The source of the sample is a study of memory CD4+ T cells and cytomegalovirus serostatus. Broader study findings: The CMV-associated TCR signature appears largely within the CD4+ memory repertoire. Each of approximately 69 CMV-associated TCRbeta sequences occurred in one to five individuals.

Per the original methods: Out-of-frame sequences were removed, leaving 2 million or so distinct TCRbeta sequences. Method: immunoSEQ multiplex PCR; TCRdb's copy keeps in-frame clones and lacks some. V and J calls and clone size follow that table, whereas D and trimming were derived from the DNA. This sample carries around 57,000 clones, around 81% of them seen once, and the ten largest clones take almost 0.55%. CDR3 length: 21 residues. CDR1 is LNHNV and CDR2 is YYDKDF in the germline V gene (reference sequence). The J segment lost 1 base and the V segment lost 3 bases, leaving 15 bases of the junction unmatched. Single viable CD3+CD4+CD8-CD45RO+ cells were sorted as the memory CD4+ T cells. Total CD4+ T cells were enriched by CD4 positive selection.

The origin of this receptor is an adult in good health and CMV-seronegative. Some clones in this sample may be carry-over from other donors' samples. The specimen was memory CD4+ T cells from blood. V usage is TRBV15 and J usage is TRBJ2-3; 14 nucleotides line up with TRBD2. CDR3: CATSSGPGTSGGRPGTDTQYF. As DNA, the CDR3 is TGTGCCACCAGCAGCGGTCCCGGGACTAGCGGGGGACGTCCGGGCACAGATACGCAGTATTTT.